These 17 T cell receptor beta chains were all obtained from the same sample, sequenced in a study of cytomegalovirus exposure and HLA in healthy donors (TCRdb year 2017). Libraries were made using the immunoSEQ multiplex PCR assay. For the multiplex PCR, a mixture combining 60 forward primers for TCR Vbeta segments and 13 reverse primers for TCR Jbeta segments was used. This immuneACCESS table, as held by TCRdb, lists in-frame sequences with V and J called but not all clones. Of the missing ones, under half trace to an unresolved V gene in checked studies; the others have no known cause. Within this sample are tens of thousands of clones, with about four fifths of them counted one time only. The ten largest clonotypes hold 9% to 14% of the sample. The source material was PBMCs. All receptors come from a male donor in good health and CMV-seropositive.

In its sample, this clone was seen once. The V gene is TRBV5-1, the J gene TRBJ2-5, with unresolved D. CDR1 and CDR2 from the germline V gene are SGHRS and YFSETQ. V lost 5 bases, J lost 5 bases, and 16 bases lay in between. CDR3 length: 14 residues. The CDR3 DNA reads TGCGCCAGCAGTTCCGGCGGCCCCTGGGAGACCCAGTACTTC. Translating it yields CASSSGGPWETQYF.

This sequence joins TRBV29-1 and TRBJ2-1; tentative D call: TRBD2 (5 bases). Trimming pared 3 bases from V and 0 bases from J, leaving 6 bases between. This CDR3 has 13 residues. CDR1 is SQVTM and CDR2 is ANQGSEA in the germline V gene. CDR3 DNA: TGCAGCGTTGATGGGAGCTCCTACAATGAGCAGTTCTTC. Encoded protein: CSVDGSSYNEQFF.

The chain couples TRBV6-6 to TRBJ2-3; 7 positions match TRBD1. The CDR3 has 16 residues. Germline CDR1 and CDR2: MNHNY and SVGAGI (reference sequence). V trimming: 2 bases; J trimming: 2 bases; junction bases outside the gene matches: 7. CDR3 sequence reads: CASSYRDRDTTDTQYF. The CDR3 coding sequence is TGTGCCAGCAGTTACCGAGACAGGGATACCACAGATACGCAGTATTTT.

This clone occurred a few times. This chain connects TRBV2 to TRBJ1-1, with no clear D. CDR1 SNHLY and CDR2 FYNNEI come from the germline V gene. The CDR3 runs 15 residues. Trimming cost V 7 bases and J 1 base, with 16 bases left between them. CDR3 sequence (DNA): TGTGCCAGCACCGGGTCAATCTTCAGGAACACTGAAGCTTTCTTT. This sequence encodes CASTGSIFRNTEAFF.

This rearrangement joins TRBV11-2 to TRBJ2-1; 8 nucleotides line up with TRBD2. V shed 0 bases and J 9 bases; nucleotides not matched to a gene: 13. CDR1 and CDR2 from the germline V gene are SGHAT and FQNNGV. This CDR3 is built from 17 residues. The chain's CDR3 is CASSLDSGGGPRGEQFF. CDR3 coding DNA: TGTGCCAGCAGCTTAGATTCCGGCGGGGGGCCCCGGGGTGAGCAGTTCTTC.

V and J are TRBV30 and TRBJ1-2; 9 bases map to TRBD1. V dropped 2 bases and J dropped 3; count of bases not matched to a gene: 4. CDR1 and CDR2 from the germline V gene are GTSNPN and SVGIG (reference sequence). The CDR3 is 14 residues long. Written as DNA, the CDR3 is TGTGCCTGGAGTCCGGGACAGGGTGACTATGGCTACACCTTC. The encoded protein is CAWSPGQGDYGYTF. The full variable domain, its missing parts supplied by reference TRBV30 and TRBJ1-2, is SQTIHQWPATLVQPVGSPLSLECTVEGTSNPNLYWYRQAAGRGLQLLFYSVGIGQISSEVPQNLSASRPQDRQFILSSKKLLLSDSGFYLCAWSPGQGDYGYTFGSGTRLTVV.

The rearrangement joins TRBV28 to TRBJ2-7; 7 bases match TRBD2. J gave up 6 bases and V 4 bases, and 9 bases lay outside the gene matches. Germline CDR1 reads MDHEN; CDR2 reads SYDVKM. CDR3 length: 14 amino acids. The CDR3 region is CASSSSGETPEQYF. In DNA form, the CDR3 reads TGTGCCAGCAGTTCCAGCGGGGAAACGCCCGAGCAGTACTTC.

The chain combines TRBV9 with TRBJ2-3; 7 nucleotides agree with TRBD1. CDR1 SGDLS and CDR2 YYNGEE come from the germline V gene. The CDR3 totals 16 residues. With 0 bases clipped from V and 4 bases from J, the junction kept 8 bases outside the gene matches. The CDR3 loop reads CASSVAPGQGADTQYF. The CDR3 nucleotides read TGTGCCAGCAGCGTAGCCCCCGGGCAGGGGGCAGATACGCAGTATTTT.

The V gene is TRBV18, the J gene TRBJ1-4, with 8 bases identical to TRBD1. This CDR3 has 16 residues. V lost 3 bases to trimming and J lost 4 bases; unmatched junction nucleotides: 7. Germline V CDR1 and CDR2: KGHSH, LQKENI. CDR3 DNA sequence: TGTGCCAGCTCACCTGGGACAGGTTTTCTTAATGAAAAACTGTTTTTT. It encodes CASSPGTGFLNEKLFF.

This clone was counted between two and nine times. The chain uses TRBV6-5 and TRBJ1-5; TRBD1 matches at 7 bases. With V trimmed by 5 bases and J by 8 bases, 9 bases remained unmatched. CDR3 size: 14 residues. From germline, CDR1 is MNHEY and CDR2 SVGAGI. The CDR3, as DNA: TGTGCCAGCAGTCGAACAGGGGAGTTGGAGCCCCAGCATTTT. This encodes CASSRTGELEPQHF.

The rearrangement uses TRBV6-5 and TRBJ1-1; 10 nucleotides agree with TRBD1. Unmatched junction bases numbered 4, after V lost 0 bases and J lost 6 bases. CDR3 length: 15 residues. CDR1 and CDR2 from the germline V gene are MNHEY and SVGAGI. The CDR3 reads CASSYSGTGVSEAFF. For the CDR3, the DNA is TGTGCCAGCAGTTACTCGGGGACAGGGGTATCTGAAGCTTTCTTT.

The rearrangement links TRBV7-9 to TRBJ2-2; perhaps TRBD2 as D (6 bases). CDR1 is SEHNR and CDR2 is FQNEAQ in the germline V gene (reference sequence). The CDR3 contains 19 residues. The V end was cut by 5 bases, the J end by 1 base, with 23 bases between. CDR3 sequence (DNA): TGTGCCAGCAGCCTCCCCCCCCTGCGCGGGGATAGGAACACCGGGGAGCTGTTTTTT. This codes for CASSLPPLRGDRNTGELFF.

The CDR3: CASSLALGDTQPQHF. The CDR3 coding sequence is TGTGCCAGCAGCTTAGCGTTGGGGGACACTCAGCCCCAGCATTTT. The chain couples TRBV7-9 to TRBJ1-5; weak D call: TRBD1 (6 bases). This CDR3 is 15 amino acids long. Germline CDR1 and CDR2: SEHNR and FQNEAQ (reference sequence). Between the trimmed V and J ends, which lost 0 bases and 6 bases, there was a span of 12 bases.

This clone appeared a single time. The chain carries TRBV25-1 and TRBJ2-7; TRBD1 might be the D (6 bases). Trimming pared 6 bases from V and 3 bases from J, leaving 18 bases between. The CDR3 has 15 amino acids. Germline V lookup: CDR1 MGHDK, CDR2 SYGVNS. Here the CDR3 DNA reads TGTGCCAGCAGCGAAACGGGACATATAAACTACGAGCAGTACTTC. Its translation: CASSETGHINYEQYF.

The chain couples TRBV6-1 to TRBJ1-4, with 12 bases matching TRBD1. Germline CDR1 is MNHNS and CDR2 is SASEGT. The CDR3 has 15 amino acids. V was pared by 2 bases and J by 11 bases, with 6 bases of the junction left unmatched. The CDR3 here is CASSEPGQGAYKLFF. The CDR3 coding sequence is TGTGCCAGCAGTGAACCGGGACAGGGGGCGTATAAACTGTTTTTT.

In its sample, this clone was seen once. V usage is TRBV7-9 and J usage is TRBJ2-7, with TRBD2 matching 7 bases. Per germline, CDR1 SEHNR and CDR2 FQNEAQ (reference sequence). Unmatched junction bases numbered 0, after V lost 5 bases and J lost 5 bases. The CDR3 totals 11 residues. CDR3 loop: CASSRGDEQYF. In DNA, the CDR3 is TGTGCCAGCAGCCGGGGGGACGAGCAGTACTTC.

The chain employs TRBV9 and TRBJ2-3, with 12 bases aligning to TRBD2. CDR1 is SGDLS and CDR2 is YYNGEE in the germline V gene. CDR3 length: 18 amino acids. Trimming removed 7 bases from V and 0 bases from J; junction bases left unmatched: 12. The chain's CDR3 is CASARGGTSGSSTDTQYF. In nucleotides, the CDR3 is TGTGCCAGCGCGCGGGGGGGGACTAGCGGGTCGAGCACAGATACGCAGTATTTT.